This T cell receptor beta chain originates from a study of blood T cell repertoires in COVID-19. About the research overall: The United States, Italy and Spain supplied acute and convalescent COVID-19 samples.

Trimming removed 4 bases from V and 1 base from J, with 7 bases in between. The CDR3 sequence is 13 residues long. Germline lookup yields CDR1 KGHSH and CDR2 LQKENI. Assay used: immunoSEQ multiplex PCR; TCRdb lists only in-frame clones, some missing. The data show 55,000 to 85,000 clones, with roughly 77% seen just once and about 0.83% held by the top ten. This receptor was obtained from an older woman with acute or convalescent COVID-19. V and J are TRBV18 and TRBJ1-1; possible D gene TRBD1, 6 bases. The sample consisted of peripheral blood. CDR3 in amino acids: CASSRTANTEAFF. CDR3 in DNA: TGTGCCAGCTCACGGACAGCGAACACTGAAGCTTTCTTT.